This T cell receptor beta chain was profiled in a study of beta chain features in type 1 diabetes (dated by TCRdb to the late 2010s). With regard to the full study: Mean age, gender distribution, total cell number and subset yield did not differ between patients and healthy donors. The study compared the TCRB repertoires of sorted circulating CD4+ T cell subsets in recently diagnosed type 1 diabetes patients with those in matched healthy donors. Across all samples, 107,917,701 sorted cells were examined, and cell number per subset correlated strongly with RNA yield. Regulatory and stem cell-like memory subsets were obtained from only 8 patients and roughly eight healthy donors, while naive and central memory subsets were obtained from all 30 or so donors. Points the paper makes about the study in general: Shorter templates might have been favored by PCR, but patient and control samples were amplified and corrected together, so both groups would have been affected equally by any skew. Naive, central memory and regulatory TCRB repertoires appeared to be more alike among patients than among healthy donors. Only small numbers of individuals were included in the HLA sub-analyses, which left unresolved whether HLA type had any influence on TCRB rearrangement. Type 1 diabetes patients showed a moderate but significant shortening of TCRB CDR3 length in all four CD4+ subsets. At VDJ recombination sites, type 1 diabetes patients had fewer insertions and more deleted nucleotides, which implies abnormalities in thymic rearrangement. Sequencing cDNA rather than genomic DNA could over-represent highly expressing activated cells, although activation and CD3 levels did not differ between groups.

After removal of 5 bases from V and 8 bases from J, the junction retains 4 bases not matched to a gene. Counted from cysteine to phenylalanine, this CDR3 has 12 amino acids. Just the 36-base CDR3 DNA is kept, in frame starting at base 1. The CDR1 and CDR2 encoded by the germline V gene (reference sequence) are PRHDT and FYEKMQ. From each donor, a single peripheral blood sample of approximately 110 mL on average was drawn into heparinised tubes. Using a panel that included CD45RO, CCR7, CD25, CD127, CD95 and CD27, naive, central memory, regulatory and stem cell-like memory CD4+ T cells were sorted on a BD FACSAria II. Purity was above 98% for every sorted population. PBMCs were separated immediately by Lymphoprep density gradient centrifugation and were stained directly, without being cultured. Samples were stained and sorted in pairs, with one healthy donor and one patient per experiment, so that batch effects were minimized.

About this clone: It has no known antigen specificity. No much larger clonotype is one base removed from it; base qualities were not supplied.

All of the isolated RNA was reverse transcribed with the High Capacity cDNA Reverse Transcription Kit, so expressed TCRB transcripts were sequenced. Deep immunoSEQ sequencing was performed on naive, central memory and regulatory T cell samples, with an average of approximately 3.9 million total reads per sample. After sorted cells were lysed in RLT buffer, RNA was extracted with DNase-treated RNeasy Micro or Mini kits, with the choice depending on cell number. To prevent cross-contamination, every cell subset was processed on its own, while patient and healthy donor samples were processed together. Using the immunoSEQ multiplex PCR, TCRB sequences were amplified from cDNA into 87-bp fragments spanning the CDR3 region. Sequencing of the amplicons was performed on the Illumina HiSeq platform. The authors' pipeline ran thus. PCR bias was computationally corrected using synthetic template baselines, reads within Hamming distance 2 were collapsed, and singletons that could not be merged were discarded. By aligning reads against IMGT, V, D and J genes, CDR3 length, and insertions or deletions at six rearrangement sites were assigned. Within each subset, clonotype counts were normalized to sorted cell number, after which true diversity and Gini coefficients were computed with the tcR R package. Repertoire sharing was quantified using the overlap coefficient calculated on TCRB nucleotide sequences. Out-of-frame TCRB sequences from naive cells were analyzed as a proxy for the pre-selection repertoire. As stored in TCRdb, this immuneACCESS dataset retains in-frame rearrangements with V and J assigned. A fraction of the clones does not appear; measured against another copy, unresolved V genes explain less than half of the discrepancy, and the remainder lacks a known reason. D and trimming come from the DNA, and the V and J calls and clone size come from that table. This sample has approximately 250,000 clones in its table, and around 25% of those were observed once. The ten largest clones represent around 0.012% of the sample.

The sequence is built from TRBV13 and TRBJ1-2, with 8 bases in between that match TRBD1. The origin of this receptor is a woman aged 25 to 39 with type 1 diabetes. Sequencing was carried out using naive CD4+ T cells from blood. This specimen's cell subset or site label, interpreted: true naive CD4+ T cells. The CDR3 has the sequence CASSARDRGYTF. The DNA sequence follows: TGTGCCAGCAGCGCCCGGGACAGGGGCTACACCTTC.